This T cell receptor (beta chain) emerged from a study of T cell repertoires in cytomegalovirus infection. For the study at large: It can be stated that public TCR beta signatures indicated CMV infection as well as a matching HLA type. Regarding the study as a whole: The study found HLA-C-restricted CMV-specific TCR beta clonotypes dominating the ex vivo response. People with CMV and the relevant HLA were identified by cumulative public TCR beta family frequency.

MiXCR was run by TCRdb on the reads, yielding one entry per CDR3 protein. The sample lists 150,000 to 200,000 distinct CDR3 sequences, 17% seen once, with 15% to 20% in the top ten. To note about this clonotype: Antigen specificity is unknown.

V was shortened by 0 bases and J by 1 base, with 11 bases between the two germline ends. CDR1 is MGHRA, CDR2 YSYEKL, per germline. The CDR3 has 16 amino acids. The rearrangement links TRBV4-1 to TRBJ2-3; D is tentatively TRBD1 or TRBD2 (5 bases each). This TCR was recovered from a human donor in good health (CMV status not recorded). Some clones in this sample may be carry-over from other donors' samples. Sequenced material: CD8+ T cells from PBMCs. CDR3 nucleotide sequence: TGCGCCAGCAGCCAAGAAGGCTTGGGGGGCACAGATACGCAGTATTTT. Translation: CASSQEGLGGTDTQYF.